These T cell receptor beta chains were read from a single sample in a study of regulatory T cells in long-lasting Graves disease. TCRdb recomputed calls from the multiplex PCR reads with MiXCR, one row per CDR3 protein. The sample yields about 620,000 distinct CDR3 sequences, approximately 15% seen once. These data also featured in a second study, about T cells in Graves' hyperthyroidism and ophthalmopathy.

The material was peripheral blood mononuclear cells (PBMCs), obtained at new diagnosis, from a patient treated with antithyroid drugs. The receptors come from a woman in her 30s with Graves disease. The CDR3 runs from the conserved cysteine through the conserved F or W. A D gene is named only where the DNA matches it firmly. Clone size is not always given. Where it is, it says once, few, many or a class for expanded clones.

cdr3_nt cdr3_aa j_call clone_size v_call d_call cdr3_length
TGCAGCGTTGGGGGACAGACTAATCAGCCCCAGCATTTT CSVGGQTNQPQHF TRBJ1-5 . TRBV29-1 TRBD1 13
TGTGCCAGCAGCCCGGAGGCGTTCCATGAGCAGTTCTTC CASSPEAFHEQFF TRBJ2-1 many TRBV7-9 . 13
TGCGCCAGCAGCTTCGGGCAGGGGAGGGTAGATGGCTACACCTTC CASSFGQGRVDGYTF TRBJ1-2 . TRBV5-1 . 15
TGCAGTGCTATCTTGCCAGCCCCCAAAAACATTCAGTACTTC CSAILPAPKNIQYF TRBJ2-4 few TRBV20-1 . 14
TGTGCCAGCAGTCGGACAGGCGCCGCAAATACGCAGTATTTT CASSRTGAANTQYF TRBJ2-3 many TRBV6-2/TRBV6-3 TRBD1 14
TGCAGTGCTAGTCCCAACTACGAGCAGTACTTC CSASPNYEQYF TRBJ2-7 few TRBV20-1 . 11
TGTGCCAGCAGACCGGATGGACAGGGAGGTCAGCCCCAGCATTTT CASRPDGQGGQPQHF TRBJ1-5 . TRBV28 TRBD1 15
TGCAGTGCTAGCGGGGGGCCGAATTCACCCCTCCACTTT CSASGGPNSPLHF TRBJ1-6 many TRBV20-1 . 13
TGCGCCAGCAGCTTGGTACCGGGACAGGGCCCAGAGACCCAGTACTTC CASSLVPGQGPETQYF TRBJ2-5 few TRBV5-1 TRBD1 16
TGTGCCAGCACTACTACTAATCAGCCCCAGCATTTT CASTTTNQPQHF TRBJ1-5 few TRBV28 . 12
TGTGCCAGCAGCCCCCGAACCACGGGGGGAAACACCATATATTTT CASSPRTTGGNTIYF TRBJ1-3 few TRBV7-6 . 15
TGTGCCAGCAGCTCCGGACAGGGGCGATACAATGAGCAGTTCTTC CASSSGQGRYNEQFF TRBJ2-1 few TRBV7-2 TRBD1 15
TGTGCCAGCAGCACCTGGACTAGCGGGAGTCTATACGAGCAGTACTTC CASSTWTSGSLYEQYF TRBJ2-7 . TRBV7-9 TRBD2 16
TGTGCCAGCAGCCAAGATATCCAAAACGAGCAGTACTTC CASSQDIQNEQYF TRBJ2-7 few TRBV4-2 . 13
TGTGCCAGTAGTATAGAGTTCACTGAGACTGGTTCCTACAATGAGCAGTTCTTC CASSIEFTETGSYNEQFF TRBJ2-1 few TRBV19 . 18
TGTGCCAGCAGCTTAACCGGGGACAGGGGGTACGAGCAGTACTTC CASSLTGDRGYEQYF TRBJ2-7 . TRBV7-3 TRBD1 15